The clone carrying this TCR beta chain appeared a few times. These data belong to a study of identical twins' blood T cells. A previously described protocol, modified, built RNA-based TCR cDNA libraries. Original processing methods: Per-library CDR3 reads ranged about 2 to 3.6 million; clonotypes, ~85,000 to ~500,000. One entry per CDR3 protein results from TCRdb running MiXCR on the 5' RACE reads. These V and J calls rely on TCRdb rather than the paper's analysis. The sample yields 350,000 to 400,000 distinct CDR3 sequences, roughly 31% seen once. Looked up from germline, CDR1 is SGHVS and CDR2 is FNYEAQ. V shed 1 base and J 7 bases; nucleotides not matched to a gene: 4. The CDR3 is made up of 15 amino acids.

The chain couples TRBV7-6 to TRBJ2-1; TRBD2 aligns across 10 bases. The sequence came from a woman aged 18-49 years in good health. Sequencing was done on a sample of PBMCs. The CDR3 bases are TGTGCCAGCAGCTTAGTCCAGCGGGAGGGAAATGAGCAGTTCTTC. This translates into CASSLVQREGNEQFF.